The entry below describes one T cell receptor beta chain. It lacks a known antigen. Base qualities were left out, and no much larger clone turns up one base away. The entry originates in a study of shared clonotypes between healthy human individuals (dated by TCRdb to 2018 to 2021). About the study as a whole: A couple of women and a few men aged 18 to 49 years were included in the cohort. For each donor, three plates each were used for CD4 naive and CD4 memory, two plates were used for CD8 naive, and one plate was used for CD8 memory. To estimate repertoire size and how much clonotype sharing occurs between individuals, the study deeply sequenced the blood TCR repertoires of about five healthy adults. Different laboratories and diverse techniques were used to prepare libraries and sequence TCR repertoires, to increase sequencing depth and limit assay-specific biases. Leukapheresis yielded between about 0.94 and 9.5 billion PBMCs per donor.

TCR CDR3 regions were amplified from genomic DNA by multiplex PCR using the deep immunoSEQ assay. Genomic DNA extracted from each cell subset was distributed evenly over all wells of several immunoSEQ 96-well plates, and each plate served as one replicate. Each replicate PCR for sorted subsets received 200 ng genomic DNA, equal to tens of thousands of T cell genomes. The purified libraries were quantified using a Qubit 3.0 fluorometer, sized with a Bioanalyzer 2100, and then quantified again using the KAPA Library Quantification kit. Each immunoSEQ 96-well plate was sequenced on its own single-read 150-cycle Illumina NextSeq 550 flow cell. Per the source publication's procedure: Because the immunoSEQ output included only junctional sequences and no quality scores, the filtering could not be the same as the filtering used for full-length reads. Sequences were annotated with PyIR, a Python wrapper for IgBLAST v1.9, using IMGT germline references to assign V/J genes and CDR3. Any read was removed if the V/J assignment was weak (E-value above 1e-6), the CDR3 was missing, or the read contained stop codons, out-of-frame junctions, or ambiguous translated residues. A V3J clonotype was defined by an identical inferred V gene, J gene, and CDR3 amino acid sequence. The percentage overlap between two repertoires was calculated by dividing the number of shared unique clonotypes by the size of the smaller repertoire. RTK rarefaction, the Chao1 estimator, and Recon v2.1 estimates of unobserved clonotypes were used to assess repertoire richness. OLGA was used to compute generation probabilities for all TCRbeta clonotypes that the gDNA method yielded from a handful of donors. The clones in this table, taken by TCRdb from immuneACCESS, are in-frame only. Not every clone is retained; where verified, under half of the shortfall comes from an unresolved V gene, and the cause of the rest is unknown. The V and J calls and clone size come from that table; D and trimming were worked out from the DNA. This sample lists millions of clones; approximately 94% were detected once. The biggest ten clones account for 0.14% of the sample.

For CDR1 and CDR2, the germline V gene lists SGDLS and YYNGEE. The cysteine opens and the phenylalanine closes a CDR3 of 15 amino acids. Only the CDR3 portion is preserved as DNA: 45 bases, with reading frame beginning at the first base. V has 4 bases trimmed and J has 7 bases trimmed; junction bases matching no gene number 10. The study at large found these results: Sharing across several donors was observed for about 5% of naive CD4, over 3% of naive CD8, over 2% of memory CD4, and about 0.4% of memory CD8 clonotypes. Sampling was restricted to blood, and TCR repertoires in tissues likely differ from the TCR repertoires found in blood. Rarefaction of sorted-subset datasets indicated incomplete sequencing despite the large sequencing depth. Larger estimated clonotype richness was generally found for naive subsets than for memory subsets. Pairwise subsampling led to the expectation that sequencing depth would affect the degree of clonotype sharing among donors. Because the study included only a small number of donors, the genetic and exposure-history diversity represented was limited. Compared with non-shared clonotypes, clonotypes shared by all four sorted-subset donors had higher generation probabilities.

The donors were healthy, HIV-negative adults who had no recently reported acute infections or vaccinations. Only Caucasian adults living in Nashville, Tennessee, USA were represented among the donors. CD4+ T cells were enriched through magnetic negative selection, after which naive cells were positively selected on CD45RA and the remaining negative fraction served as the memory subset. Blood was obtained by leukapheresis, after which PBMCs were separated by Ficoll-Histopaque density gradient centrifugation and cryopreserved in liquid nitrogen vapor phase. Purity and quantity of every magnetically sorted T cell population were checked by analytical flow cytometry. Genomic DNA was isolated from each sorted fraction and quantified by UV absorbance on a Nanodrop 2000c.

Material: naive CD4+ T cells sorted from blood. Taken with the paper, the label for cell subset or site translates to: CD45RA+ positively selected. The TCR sequence derives from a man aged 18-30 years in good health. The rearranged chain carries TRBV9 and TRBJ2-7; 11 bases in the middle match TRBD2. The sequenced DNA is TGTGCCAGCAGCCTTGGGACTAGCGGTTTGAGGGAGCAGTACTTC. Translated, it gives CASSLGTSGLREQYF.